Listed below are T cell receptor beta chains from one sample, sequenced in a study of cytotoxic CD8 clonotypes in ibrutinib-treated CLL. Libraries were prepared by immunoSEQ multiplex PCR; TCRdb keeps only in-frame clonotypes and omits some of them. The sample holds 60,000 to 95,000 clones, over 80% seen once. The sequenced sample was PBMCs, obtained after 24 months of ibrutinib treatment. The receptors derive from a human donor with chronic lymphocytic leukemia. CDR3s include the opening cysteine and the closing phenylalanine or tryptophan. The D gene is left open where the match is weak. Clone sizes are given selectively: once, few, many, or a class where the clone is expanded.

clone size	V gene	D gene	J gene	CDR3 protein	CDR3 DNA
.	TRBV5-1	.	TRBJ1-2	CASTVQGRDGYTF	TGCGCCAGCACTGTCCAGGGGAGGGATGGCTACACCTTC
few	TRBV7-9	TRBD2	TRBJ2-5	CASSLAGGSDQETQYF	TGTGCCAGCAGCTTAGCGGGCGGGAGCGACCAAGAGACCCAGTACTTC
.	TRBV4-1	TRBD2	TRBJ2-7	CASSRLAGPISLWNEQYF	TGCGCCAGCAGCCGGCTAGCGGGACCCATCTCACTTTGGAACGAGCAGTACTTC
.	TRBV4-1	.	TRBJ2-3	CASSQVGTGVRADTQYF	TGCGCCAGCAGCCAAGTTGGGACGGGCGTGAGGGCAGATACGCAGTATTTT
.	TRBV7-9	TRBD2	TRBJ2-5	CASSLVSGRVGTQYF	TGTGCCAGCAGCTTAGTTAGCGGGAGAGTGGGGACCCAGTACTTC
once	TRBV5-1	TRBD2	TRBJ2-3	CASSLVGTSGRTTDTQYF	TGCGCCAGCAGCTTGGTCGGTACTAGCGGGAGAACCACAGATACGCAGTATTTT
.	TRBV7-9	.	TRBJ1-4	CASSDWTGGTNEKLFF	TGTGCCAGCAGCGACTGGACGGGGGGTACTAATGAAAAACTGTTTTTT
.	TRBV9	.	TRBJ2-1	CASSGRDLEQDEQFF	TGTGCCAGCAGCGGCCGGGACCTCGAACAAGATGAGCAGTTCTTC
.	TRBV10-2	.	TRBJ2-1	CASSGSASSYNEQFF	TGCGCCAGCAGTGGTAGCGCGAGCTCCTACAATGAGCAGTTCTTC
.	TRBV19	.	TRBJ1-2	CASMLGDYGYTF	TGTGCCAGTATGCTCGGGGACTATGGCTACACCTTC
.	TRBV7-2	.	TRBJ1-6	CASSVPSSPLHF	TGTGCCAGCAGCGTGCCTAGTTCACCCCTCCACTTT
.	TRBV5-1	.	TRBJ1-2	CASSRSYGDGYTF	TGCGCCAGCAGCCGAAGTTACGGAGATGGCTACACCTTC
.	TRBV19	.	TRBJ2-7	CASSIVGAGSYEQYF	TGTGCCAGTAGTATTGTTGGGGCAGGTTCCTACGAGCAGTACTTC
.	TRBV5-4	TRBD2	TRBJ2-5	CASSLGTSGMGETQYF	TGTGCCAGCAGCTTGGGGACTAGCGGGATGGGGGAGACCCAGTACTTC
.	TRBV4-1	.	TRBJ2-1	CASSPSEYNEQFF	TGCGCCAGCAGCCCATCAGAATACAATGAGCAGTTCTTC
.	TRBV5-1	TRBD1	TRBJ2-2	CASSLVVGTATGELFF	TGCGCCAGCAGCTTGGTAGTTGGGACAGCCACCGGGGAGCTGTTTTTT
.	TRBV30	.	TRBJ2-6	CALNPRRVSGANVLTF	TGTGCCCTCAACCCTAGACGGGTCTCTGGGGCCAACGTCCTGACTTTC
.	TRBV2	.	TRBJ2-7	CASAYQYEQYF	TGTGCCAGCGCCTACCAGTACGAGCAGTACTTC
.	TRBV10-3	.	TRBJ2-7	CAISESKGGYEQYF	TGTGCCATCAGTGAGTCGAAAGGAGGGTACGAGCAGTACTTC
.	TRBV6-1	.	TRBJ1-5	CASRDSNQPQHF	TGTGCCAGCAGGGACAGTAATCAGCCCCAGCATTTT
few	TRBV4-2	TRBD2	TRBJ2-3	CASSQDGGGSDTQYF	TGTGCCAGCAGCCAAGATGGCGGGGGGTCGGATACGCAGTATTTT
.	TRBV7-6	.	TRBJ1-2	CASSLDGSNYGYTF	TGTGCCAGCAGCTTAGACGGGAGCAACTATGGCTACACCTTC